This TCR beta chain is drawn from a study of shared T cell receptors in the human thymus. The data were produced by immunoSEQ multiplex PCR, yet TCRdb's version contains in-frame clones alone and is incomplete. The data contain hundreds of thousands of clones, 70% to 90% of them singletons. The CDR3 contains 15 residues. Germline CDR1 reads PRHDT; CDR2 reads FYEKMQ (reference sequence). Trimming at V came to 5 bases and at J to 2 bases, leaving 4 bases not matched to a gene. These records were also assigned to another study, of human thymus T cells.

Material: thymocytes. The receptor was isolated from a girl under three years old with a congenital heart defect. V and J are TRBV13 and TRBJ2-5; 11 bases are shared with TRBD2. CDR3 residues: CASSPRTSGQETQYF. In DNA form, the CDR3 reads TGTGCCAGCAGCCCACGGACTAGCGGGCAAGAGACCCAGTACTTC.